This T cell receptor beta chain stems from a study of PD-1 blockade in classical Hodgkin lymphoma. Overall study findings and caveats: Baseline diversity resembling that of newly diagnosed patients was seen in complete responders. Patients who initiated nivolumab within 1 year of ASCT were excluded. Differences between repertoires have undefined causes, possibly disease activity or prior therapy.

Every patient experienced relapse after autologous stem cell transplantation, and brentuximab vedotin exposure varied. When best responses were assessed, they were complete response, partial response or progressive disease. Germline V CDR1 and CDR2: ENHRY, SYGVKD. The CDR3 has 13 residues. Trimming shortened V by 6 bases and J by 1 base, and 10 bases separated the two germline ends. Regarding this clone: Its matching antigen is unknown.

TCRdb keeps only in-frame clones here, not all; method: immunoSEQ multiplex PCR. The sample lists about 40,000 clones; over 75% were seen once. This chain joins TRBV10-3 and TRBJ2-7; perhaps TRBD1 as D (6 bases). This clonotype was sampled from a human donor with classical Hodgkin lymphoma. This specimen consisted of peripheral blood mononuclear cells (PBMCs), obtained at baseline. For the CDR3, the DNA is TGTGCCATCAGCTACGGGACATCCTACGAGCAGTACTTC. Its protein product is CAISYGTSYEQYF.